A single sample is the source of the 9 T cell receptor beta chains below, sequenced in a study (TCRdb year 2016). Receptors were amplified or captured by RT-PCR. The instrument given in TCRdb is Illumina MiSeq. TCRdb trimmed the raw reads at Q25, called clones with MiXCR and kept productive beta chains. Each CDR3 protein appears once, grouped with its most common genes and DNA. For this sample there are about 700,000 distinct CDR3 sequences; approximately 15% appear just once. About 3.6% of the sample lies in the top ten. The sequencing input was memory CD4+ T cells from blood. Source of these receptors: a female donor in good health, serving as a healthy control.

This clonotype has more than one count but fewer than ten. The chain combines TRBV7-9 with TRBJ2-1; D is possibly TRBD1 or TRBD2 (6 bases each). The CDR3 covers 16 residues. Germline CDR1 and CDR2: SEHNR and FQNEAQ (reference sequence). Trimming removed 1 base at V and 3 bases at J, with 13 bases between. The CDR3 spells CASSLDVGGYYNEQFF. The CDR3 DNA reads as TGTGCCAGCAGCTTAGACGTAGGGGGGTACTACAATGAGCAGTTCTTC.

This rearrangement joins TRBV5-1 to TRBJ2-4, with D perhaps given as TRBD1 or TRBD2 (5 bases each). Trimming stripped 0 bases from V and 11 bases from J, with 18 bases between. The CDR3 has 15 amino acids. Per the germline V gene, CDR1 is SGHRS and CDR2 is YFSETQ. This chain's CDR3 is CASSLGGPGTSVQYF. The CDR3 region has the DNA TGCGCCAGCAGCTTGGGGGGTCCCGGGACGAGCGTTCAGTACTTC.

This clonotype was observed many times. This sequence joins TRBV7-2 and TRBJ2-1, with a tentative D call TRBD2 (5 bases). With 5 bases removed from V and 9 bases from J, the gap between germline ends came to 14 bases. The CDR3 totals 13 residues. CDR1 is SGHTA, CDR2 FQGNSA, per germline. DNA for the CDR3: TGTGCCAGCAGCCGCCCCGGGGATGTTGAGCAGTTCTTC. This encodes CASSRPGDVEQFF.

The table lists this clonotype with a few counts. This sequence joins TRBV11-2 and TRBJ1-1; D is unresolved. Germline values: CDR1 SGHAT, CDR2 FQNNGV. V lost 2 bases to trimming and J lost 7 bases, with 11 bases between them. There are 13 residues in the CDR3. The CDR3 region is CASSLRWEGEAFF. The CDR3 nucleotides read TGTGCCAGCAGCTTAAGGTGGGAGGGTGAAGCTTTCTTT.

This clonotype was counted ten times or more. The CDR3 coding sequence is TGCGCCAGCAGCCAAGATCAAGGGAGCCGCTCCTACGAGCAGTACTTC. As protein: CASSQDQGSRSYEQYF. J is TRBJ2-7 and V is TRBV4-1, with D possibly being TRBD2 (5 bases). This CDR3 comprises 16 residues. Germline CDR1 and CDR2: MGHRA and YSYEKL. V lost 0 bases to trimming and J lost 0 bases, with 12 bases between them.

Only a few counts were recorded for this clonotype. The chain carries TRBV6-2 or TRBV6-3 and TRBJ1-2; 11 bases agree with TRBD1. The length of the CDR3 is 16 residues. Germline CDR1 reads MNHEY; CDR2 reads SVGEGT. V lost 2 bases to trimming and J lost 3 bases; unmatched junction nucleotides: 5. The chain's CDR3 is CASSYPRTGGDYGYTF. DNA for the CDR3: TGTGCCAGCAGTTACCCAAGGACAGGGGGCGACTATGGCTACACCTTC.

This clonotype was counted ten times or more. The chain is built from TRBV9 and TRBJ1-3; maybe TRBD1 (5 bases). V shed 0 bases and J shed 2 bases, with 9 bases lying between them. This CDR3 spans 15 amino acids. Germline CDR1 is SGDLS and CDR2 is YYNGEE. CDR3 coding DNA: TGTGCCAGCAGCGTAGTGGGGGGTGCTGGAAACACCATATATTTT. Translated: CASSVVGGAGNTIYF.

The chain joins TRBV7-9 to TRBJ2-7, with 9 bases aligning to TRBD1. The CDR3 runs to 17 residues. Trimming took 1 base from V and 0 from J; bases not matched to a gene: 7. Germline lookup yields CDR1 SEHNR and CDR2 FQNEAQ (reference sequence). The DNA of the CDR3 is TGTGCCAGCAGCTTAGGAAGACAGGGGGGCAACTCCTACGAGCAGTACTTC. The encoded protein is CASSLGRQGGNSYEQYF.

This clonotype was seen only a few times. The chain combines TRBV10-3 with TRBJ1-4; D gene uncertain. CDR3 length: 13 amino acids. The germline V and J ends were trimmed by 10 bases and 5 bases, with 14 bases remaining between them. Per germline, CDR1 ENHRY and CDR2 SYGVKD. The CDR3 spells CATVDSANEKLFF. The CDR3 nucleotides are TGTGCCACCGTAGACTCTGCGAATGAAAAACTGTTTTTT.